Below are 12 T cell receptor beta chains sequenced from a single sample in a study of cytotoxic CD8 clonotypes in ibrutinib-treated CLL. TCRdb's table, derived via immunoSEQ multiplex PCR, lists solely in-frame clones and lacks some. There are around 330,000 clones in the sample; roughly 67% occur only once, and roughly 6.7% lies in the top ten. Specimen: PBMCs, collected after 36 months of ibrutinib treatment. The origin of the receptors is a human donor with chronic lymphocytic leukemia.

This chain uses TRBV29-1 with TRBJ1-2; 7 nucleotides agree with TRBD1. CDR1 and CDR2 (germline): SQVTM, ANQGSEA. CDR3 size: 12 residues. The V segment lost 5 bases and the J segment 4 bases; nucleotides outside the gene matches: 4. The CDR3 coding sequence is TGCAGCGTTCGGGACAGCATCTATGGCTACACCTTC. As protein: CSVRDSIYGYTF.

This clone was seen only a few times. The chain recombines TRBV10-2 with TRBJ1-2, with D possibly matching TRBD1 (6 bases). The V gene's germline CDR1 is WSHSY and CDR2 SAAADI. Trimming shortened V by 10 bases and J by 3 bases, and 21 bases separated the two germline ends. The CDR3 spans 15 residues. CDR3 protein: CATKPLTGSYYGYTF. In DNA form, the CDR3 reads TGCGCCACCAAACCCCTGACAGGCTCCTACTATGGCTACACCTTC.

This clone has more than one count but fewer than ten. In nucleotides, the CDR3 is TGTGCCAGCAGCCAAGATAGAACCGGCTACACCTTC. Amino acids: CASSQDRTGYTF. The chain recombines TRBV14 with TRBJ1-2, with D unclear. The CDR3 runs 12 residues. V was pared by 0 bases and J by 8 bases, with 7 bases between. Germline loops: CDR1 SGHDN, CDR2 FVKESK.

The chain links TRBV5-6 to TRBJ1-1; 9 bases are a match to TRBD1. The V segment lost 5 bases and the J segment 8 bases; nucleotides outside the gene matches: 4. The CDR3 is 12 amino acids. Germline loops: CDR1 SGHDT, CDR2 YYEEEE. This CDR3 is CASSSGQGEAFF. Written as DNA, the CDR3 is TGTGCCAGCAGTTCCGGACAGGGGGAAGCTTTCTTT.

The chain combines TRBV29-1 with TRBJ2-1; 10 positions agree with TRBD1. The V gene end was trimmed by 7 bases and the J gene end by 2 bases; junction bases not matched to a gene: 11. The CDR3 is 16 amino acids. Germline V gene data show CDR1 as SQVTM and CDR2 as ANQGSEA. CDR3 DNA: TGCAGCGCTGGCCTAGGGGGGACAGGGGCCTACAATGAGCAGTTCTTC. Translation: CSAGLGGTGAYNEQFF.

V is TRBV13 and J is TRBJ2-7; D possibly corresponds to TRBD1 (5 bases). The CDR3 is 13 amino acids. CDR1 is PRHDT and CDR2 is FYEKMQ in the germline V gene (reference sequence). V lost 0 bases, J lost 4 bases, and 7 bases lay in between. The CDR3 coding sequence is TGTGCCAGCAGCTTAGGGACAGCTTACGAGCAGTACTTC. Its protein product is CASSLGTAYEQYF.

The V call is TRBV2, the J call TRBJ2-7; TRBD1 matches at 10 bases. Germline trimming cut 3 bases from V and 2 bases from J; bases unmatched to any gene: 4. CDR3 length: 15 residues. Germline assignment: CDR1 SNHLY and CDR2 FYNNEI. The CDR3 sequence is CASSDWGQGTYEQYF. In DNA form, the CDR3 reads TGTGCCAGCAGTGATTGGGGACAGGGGACCTACGAGCAGTACTTC. The complete variable domain, with remaining parts taken from reference TRBV2 and TRBJ2-7, reads EPEVTQTPSHQVTQMGQEVILRCVPISNHLYFYWYRQILGQKVEFLVSFYNNEISEKSEIFDDQFSVERPDGSNFTLKIRSTKLEDSAMYFCASSDWGQGTYEQYFGPGTRLTVT.

This sequence joins TRBV27 and TRBJ2-3; 7 bases match TRBD1. The junction had 8 bases not matched to a gene; V was cut back by 5 bases and J by 6 bases. The CDR3 contains 14 residues. Germline CDR1 is MNHEY and CDR2 is SMNVEV (reference sequence). DNA for the CDR3: TGTGCCAGCAGTATGACAGGGTATACGGATACGCAGTATTTT. It translates to CASSMTGYTDTQYF.

J is TRBJ2-5 and V is TRBV7-9, with D perhaps matching TRBD1 or TRBD2 (6 bases each). Per the germline V gene, CDR1 is SEHNR and CDR2 is FQNEAQ (reference sequence). This CDR3 has 18 amino acids. Trimming pared 0 bases from V and 4 bases from J, leaving 21 bases between. The CDR3 DNA is TGTGCCAGCAGCTTAGCCAGTAGCGGAGGGGGGTCTGGAGAGACCCAGTACTTC. This sequence encodes CASSLASSGGGSGETQYF.

The chain is built from TRBV4-3 and TRBJ2-3; D ambiguous. Trimming pared 0 bases from V and 3 bases from J, leaving 13 bases between. The V gene's germline CDR1 is LGHNA and CDR2 YSLEER. The length of the CDR3 is 16 residues. Here the CDR3 reads CASSQDAASITDTQYF. The CDR3 DNA sequence: TGCGCCAGCAGCCAAGACGCCGCTTCTATTACAGATACGCAGTATTTT.

The chain is built from TRBV6-1 and TRBJ2-7, with D possibly called TRBD1 or TRBD2 (5 bases each). V lost 5 bases to trimming and J lost 5 bases, with 16 bases between them. The CDR3 is 14 amino acids. Germline assignment: CDR1 MNHNS and CDR2 SASEGT. Here the CDR3 DNA reads TGTGCCAGCAGTACCGGGACCCAACGTAACGAGCAGTACTTC. It yields the protein CASSTGTQRNEQYF.

The V call is TRBV5-1, the J call TRBJ2-5, with D tentatively TRBD2 (5 bases). V lost 0 bases and J 5 bases, leaving 11 bases between the germline ends. The germline CDR1 and CDR2 sequences are SGHRS and YFSETQ. This CDR3 spans 14 amino acids. The CDR3 bases are TGCGCCAGCAGCTTGGCAGCGGCCAAGGAGACCCAGTACTTC. Translated: CASSLAAAKETQYF.